These T cell receptor beta chains were read from a single sample in a study of blood T cell repertoires in COVID-19. Generated by immunoSEQ multiplex PCR, the TCRdb table keeps only in-frame clones and is missing some. The table lists 110,000 or so clones, 75% to 90% of them singletons, with roughly 8% in the top ten. Material for sequencing was peripheral blood. Every receptor here comes from a human donor in a cohort sampled during active COVID-19. Each CDR3 is given without its conserved first and last residue.

V	J	CDR3
TRBV15	TRBJ2-2	ATSRGPATTGELF
TRBV3-1/TRBV3-2	TRBJ2-7	ASSQVLAGPYEQY
TRBV7-8	TRBJ1-2	ASSLVESWGYT
TRBV24-1	TRBJ1-6	ATSGPTNNSPLH
TRBV7-2	TRBJ1-5	ASSPGTGRLAQH
TRBV4-2	TRBJ1-1	ASRSEGARTEAF
TRBV5-1	TRBJ1-1	ASSWGGRAAEAF
TRBV5-1	TRBJ2-2	ASSLDSGGTGELF
TRBV7-2	TRBJ2-1	ASRSKRGQFYNEQF
TRBV24-1	TRBJ2-7	ATSDADYSYEQY
TRBV12-5	TRBJ2-7	ASGSLMGGLASYEQY
TRBV18	TRBJ1-3	ASSPTGQGSTGNTIY
TRBV5-1	TRBJ2-3	ASSLREGVTQY
TRBV27	TRBJ2-4	ASSGGLAGTKNIQY
TRBV7-6	TRBJ2-7	ASSLQPRYEQY
TRBV24-1	TRBJ2-1	ASSGGIPYNEQF
TRBV18	TRBJ2-7	ASSPRTGDLGEQY
TRBV11-3	TRBJ1-2	ASSLVSWGAHYGYT
TRBV6-2/TRBV6-3	TRBJ2-3	ASSTRRLPGGRTDTQY
TRBV7-5	TRBJ1-2	ARSLMGHYGYT
TRBV11-2	TRBJ1-6	ASSFSQVNSPLH
TRBV9	TRBJ2-3	ASSAQGGQGAWDTQY
TRBV7-2	TRBJ2-7	ASASNRGPYEQY
TRBV5-6	TRBJ2-7	ASSLLGGNKFHEQY
TRBV30	TRBJ1-3	AWRPPGLSGNTIY
TRBV6-2/TRBV6-3	TRBJ1-3	ASSSFSSGNTIY
TRBV7-3	TRBJ2-3	ASSSDRVGTDTQY
TRBV6-5	TRBJ1-5	ASSRQGLGNQPQH
TRBV3-1/TRBV3-2	TRBJ2-2	ASSQEFGIAGGPGELF
TRBV5-1	TRBJ1-4	ASSPQGSNEKLF
TRBV9	TRBJ1-3	ASSAASGQAASGNTIY
TRBV19	TRBJ2-5	ASSSAGGQETQY
TRBV11-2	TRBJ2-7	ASSLVNIRGNYEQY
TRBV20-1	TRBJ1-3	SASRGASGNTIY
TRBV5-1	TRBJ2-7	ASSPPSGGQSYEQY
TRBV7-9	TRBJ2-2	ASPNDRANTGELF
TRBV7-6	TRBJ2-7	ASSPLAGPSYEQY
TRBV7-7	TRBJ2-3	ASSPGGNTDTQY
TRBV19	TRBJ1-5	ASSIQGLSGNQPQH
TRBV12-3/TRBV12-4	TRBJ1-2	ASSLGQGYGYT
TRBV7-9	TRBJ2-1	ASRPGTGSYNEQF
TRBV19	TRBJ2-3	ASSMGLAGVVDTQY
TRBV28	TRBJ2-7	ASSFSPGLPTYSYEQY
TRBV3-1/TRBV3-2	TRBJ1-4	ASSQAQVGTKEKLF
TRBV5-6	TRBJ1-1	ASSTSGTGGTEAF
TRBV27	TRBJ2-7	ASTRGWGSYEQY
TRBV13	TRBJ2-3	ASSLGGSPGDTQY
TRBV19	TRBJ2-5	ASSSPGLAGLSETQY
TRBV5-1	TRBJ2-3	ASTTSGSADTQY
TRBV5-4	TRBJ2-5	ASSLRREGMETQY
TRBV5-1	TRBJ2-7	ASSWSGERSSYEQY
TRBV10-3	TRBJ2-7	AISDGATSGRYFSYEQY
TRBV6-1	TRBJ1-5	ASSGTGAISNQPQH
TRBV3-1/TRBV3-2	TRBJ2-2	ASSQEHGGQTGELF
TRBV7-3	TRBJ2-5	ASSSAGLGQETQY
TRBV27	TRBJ2-7	ASSLNPGYEQY
TRBV29-1	TRBJ2-2	SVDGQNTGELF
TRBV7-9	TRBJ1-6	ASSPRTGIDSPLH
TRBV27	TRBJ1-4	ASSLAGQANEKLF
TRBV27	TRBJ1-2	ASSLDSGRYGYT